The 9 T cell receptor beta chains given below trace back to one sample, sequenced in a study of CD8 T cells in ankylosing spondylitis. For these receptors, no antigen is known. Regarding the study as a whole: In ankylosing spondylitis blood, a motif of seven to nine highly homologous TCR beta variants appeared characteristic.

TCRdb re-called the 5' RACE reads through MiXCR, storing one row per CDR3 protein. In the table there are over 450,000 distinct CDR3 sequences, approximately 12% of which are singletons. The sample taken for sequencing was blood, either unsorted or a sorted T cell fraction (not recorded which). The receptors originated from a male donor with ankylosing spondylitis.

This clonotype was recorded a few times. The chain has TRBV20-1 and TRBJ2-2; no firm D call. The CDR3 is 13 residues long. Trimming pared 0 bases from V and 8 bases from J, leaving 10 bases between. CDR1 and CDR2 (germline): DFQATT, SNEGSKA (reference sequence). CDR3 DNA: TGCAGTGCTAGAGATAGGTCGTCAGGGGAGCTGTTTTTT. Protein: CSARDRSSGELFF.

This clonotype was counted a few times. V and J are TRBV5-6 and TRBJ1-2; D is possibly TRBD1 (6 bases). There are 16 residues in the CDR3. Trimming took off 3 bases at V and 2 bases at J, with 17 bases between the two ends. Germline V gives CDR1 SGHDT, CDR2 YYEEEE. In nucleotides, the CDR3 is TGTGCCAGCAGCTACAGGGAATTTCCTTCGAACTATGGCTACACCTTC. Protein: CASSYREFPSNYGYTF.

This clonotype was counted at least ten times. The rearrangement joins TRBV5-4 to TRBJ2-5, with 13 bases that match TRBD2. This CDR3 has 18 amino acids. The V segment lost 2 bases and the J segment 4 bases; nucleotides outside the gene matches: 11. Germline CDR1 and CDR2: SGHNT and YYREEE (reference sequence). This CDR3 reads CASSLTGRTSGRGETQYF. CDR3 nucleotide sequence: TGTGCCAGCAGCTTAACCGGAAGGACTAGCGGGAGAGGAGAGACCCAGTACTTC.

This clonotype was counted many times. The rearrangement uses TRBV12-3 or TRBV12-4 and TRBJ1-2; D unclear. The CDR3 runs 13 residues. Trimming cost V 7 bases and J 8 bases, with 17 bases left between them. The CDR3 region has the DNA TGTGCCAGCACCCTTCCCGGAGGCCAAGGCTACACCTTC. Amino acids: CASTLPGGQGYTF.

This clonotype was detected many times. The chain is built from TRBV6-5 and TRBJ2-2, with D unclear. The CDR3 consists of 14 residues. V gave up 5 bases and J gave up 1 base, with 8 bases separating them. Germline V gives CDR1 MNHEY, CDR2 SVGAGI. The CDR3 region is CASSLQMNTGELFF. The CDR3 region has the DNA TGTGCCAGCAGTCTACAGATGAACACCGGGGAGCTGTTTTTT.

This clonotype has ten or more counts. The chain combines TRBV11-3 with TRBJ2-5; 7 bases map to TRBD1. J was trimmed by 4 bases and V by 1 base; bases with no gene match: 3. Germline V CDR1 and CDR2: SGHNT, YENEEA. CDR3 size: 14 residues. CDR3 amino acids: CASSLGAGGETQYF. The CDR3 region has the DNA TGTGCCAGCAGCTTAGGCGCAGGGGGAGAGACCCAGTACTTC.

CDR3 nucleotides: TGTGCCAGCACTCCGCTAGCGGGAGGTACCTACAATGAGCAGTTCTTC. Translation gives CASTPLAGGTYNEQFF. J is TRBJ2-1 and V is TRBV2; the match to TRBD2 covers 11 bases. This CDR3 region has 16 residues. Germline V lookup: CDR1 SNHLY, CDR2 FYNNEI. V was clipped by 7 bases and J by 2 bases; unmatched bases: 7.

This clonotype occurred a few times. The rearrangement links TRBV7-8 to TRBJ1-1; TRBD1 aligns across 7 bases. This CDR3 region has 14 residues. Germline V gene data show CDR1 as SGHVS and CDR2 as FQNEAQ. The trim removed 5 bases at V and 2 bases at J, leaving 5 bases unmatched. The CDR3 nucleotides are TGTGCCAGCAGCAAAACAGGGGTCAACACTGAAGCTTTCTTT. Its translation: CASSKTGVNTEAFF.

The sample holds many counts of this clonotype. This rearrangement joins TRBV27 to TRBJ1-6; 9 bases match TRBD1. With V trimmed by 7 bases and J by 7 bases, 8 bases remained unmatched. CDR3 length: 15 residues. The germline V gene encodes CDR1 MNHEY and CDR2 SMNVEV (reference sequence). In DNA, the CDR3 is TGTGCCAGCACTTCCGGGGACAGGGTGAATTCACCCCTCCACTTT. This codes for CASTSGDRVNSPLHF.